Shown below are 15 T cell receptor beta chains from a single sample sequenced in a study of blood T cell repertoires in COVID-19 (dated by TCRdb to 2019 to 2021). Receptor libraries were prepared by the immunoSEQ multiplex PCR assay. Here the immuneACCESS table is served through TCRdb, limited to in-frame sequences with V and J called. Missing clones are a known gap in these copies; in checked studies unresolved V genes cover under half, and the rest lacks a known reason. The sample data list approximately 90,000 clones, and roughly 90% of these were observed just once. Under 3.5% of the sample is held by the ten biggest clonotypes. The sample was peripheral blood. The receptors come from a woman aged 65 to 85 with acute or convalescent COVID-19.

This rearrangement joins TRBV7-9 to TRBJ1-3, with TRBD1 as a possible D gene (6 bases). Trimming took 5 bases from V and 1 from J, leaving 18 bases between them. Germline CDR1 reads SEHNR; CDR2 reads FQNEAQ (reference sequence). The CDR3 totals 17 residues. The CDR3 region has the DNA TGTGCCAGCAGCCTTACGAAGCAGGACAGATCTGGAAACACCATATATTTT. It yields the protein CASSLTKQDRSGNTIYF.

The rearrangement uses TRBV14 and TRBJ2-1; the match to TRBD1 covers 7 bases. CDR1 and CDR2 from the germline V gene are SGHDN and FVKESK. The CDR3 has 18 residues. V lost 4 bases, J lost 3 bases, and 15 bases stayed unmatched. The CDR3, as DNA: TGTGCCAGCAGCCGCCGAGGACTCGGGACAGATCGCTACAATGAGCAGTTCTTC. Residues: CASSRRGLGTDRYNEQFF. Looking up the rest from reference TRBV14 and TRBJ2-1 gives the full variable domain: EAGVTQFPSHSVIEKGQTVTLRCDPISGHDNLYWYRRVMGKEIKFLLHFVKESKQDESGMPNNRFLAERTGGTYSTLKVQPAELEDSGVYFCASSRRGLGTDRYNEQFFGPGTRLTVL.

The chain combines TRBV5-4 with TRBJ2-1; no clear D. The CDR3 covers 11 residues. The germline gives CDR1 SGHNT, CDR2 YYREEE (reference sequence). V was trimmed by 3 bases and J by 4 bases, leaving 2 bases between them. The CDR3 region has the DNA TGTGCCAGCAGCTCTTACAATGAGCAGTTCTTC. It translates to CASSSYNEQFF.

The J gene is TRBJ1-2, the V gene TRBV9, with D uncertain. The CDR3 is 15 residues long. Germline CDR1 and CDR2: SGDLS and YYNGEE. The V end lost 5 bases, the J end lost 8 bases, and 22 bases lay between the germline ends. The CDR3 here is CASRTFGRQAGGYTF. CDR3 sequence (DNA): TGTGCCAGCAGGACTTTTGGGAGGCAGGCTGGAGGCTACACCTTC.

This chain joins TRBV7-9 and TRBJ1-1; D ambiguous. This CDR3 comprises 14 residues. Germline-derived CDR1 and CDR2 are SEHNR and FQNEAQ (reference sequence). V was pared by 3 bases and J by 0 bases, with 8 bases between. The CDR3 protein is CASSLLQLNTEAFF. The CDR3 DNA is TGTGCCAGCAGCTTGTTGCAGTTGAACACTGAAGCTTTCTTT.

J is TRBJ1-1 and V is TRBV11-2, with TRBD1 as a possible D gene (6 bases). The CDR3 covers 16 residues. With 1 base removed from V and 0 bases from J, the gap between germline ends came to 12 bases. Germline CDR1 is SGHAT and CDR2 is FQNNGV. CDR3 nucleotides: TGTGCCAGCAGCTTAGCAGGGGTTGGGCTGAACACTGAAGCTTTCTTT. Translated, it gives CASSLAGVGLNTEAFF.

This sequence joins TRBV7-2 and TRBJ2-1; a possible D gene is TRBD2 (6 bases). V lost 1 base, J lost 10 bases, and 20 bases lay in between. This CDR3 contains 16 residues. Germline CDR1 reads SGHTA; CDR2 reads FQGNSA. The CDR3 sequence: CASSLEVVGGAREQFF. The CDR3 DNA reads TGTGCCAGCAGCTTAGAGGTTGTCGGGGGTGCGAGAGAGCAGTTCTTC.

This rearrangement joins TRBV15 to TRBJ1-2; perhaps TRBD1 as D (6 bases). This CDR3 is 18 amino acids long. Trimming shortened V by 2 bases and J by 10 bases, and 29 bases separated the two germline ends. Germline CDR1 LNHNV, CDR2 YYDKDF (reference sequence). The CDR3 reads CATSRPSFSGGSTFYYTF. CDR3 nucleotide sequence: TGTGCCACCAGCAGACCCTCTTTTTCTGGGGGCTCGACTTTCTACTACACCTTC.

V is TRBV5-4 and J is TRBJ2-1, with 7 bases matching TRBD1. The CDR3 consists of 17 residues. The ends lost 0 bases at V and 0 bases at J; junction bases unmatched: 6. Germline CDR1 reads SGHNT; CDR2 reads YYREEE (reference sequence). The CDR3 region has the DNA TGTGCCAGCAGCTTGGGGACGGGACAGAGCTCCTACAATGAGCAGTTCTTC. Protein product: CASSLGTGQSSYNEQFF.

CDR3 bases: TGTGCCAGCAGTCTATACAGGGCAAGCAATCAGCCCCAGCATTTT. This sequence encodes CASSLYRASNQPQHF. The J gene is TRBJ1-5, the V gene TRBV6-5; a weak D match, TRBD1 (6 bases). CDR3 length: 15 residues. V lost 5 bases, J lost 1 base, and 12 bases lay in between. Germline V gives CDR1 MNHEY, CDR2 SVGAGI.

The gene calls are TRBV5-5 and TRBJ2-7, with D perhaps matching TRBD2 (5 bases). This CDR3 region has 13 residues. Germline V gene sequence: CDR1 SGHKS, CDR2 YYEKEE (reference sequence). Trimming took 2 bases from V and 0 from J, leaving 6 bases between them. This chain's CDR3 is CASSFGSSYEQYV. CDR3 nucleotides: TGTGCCAGCAGCTTTGGGAGCTCCTACGAGCAGTACGTC.

The CDR3 bases are TGTGCCAGCTCCCCTCAAGGGACTAGCGTCTCCTACAATGAGCAGTTCTTC. Its protein is CASSPQGTSVSYNEQFF. The V gene is TRBV18, the J gene TRBJ2-1; 10 bases map to TRBD2. The CDR3 totals 17 residues. The ends lost 6 bases at V and 0 bases at J; junction bases unmatched: 8. CDR1 and CDR2 from the germline V gene are KGHSH and LQKENI.

The chain recombines TRBV21-1 with TRBJ1-2. TRBV21-1 is shown as a pseudogene. The length of the CDR3 is 14 residues. The CDR3 coding sequence is TGTGCCAGCAGCAAAAGGCCGGGGAGGGATGGCTACACCTTC. Residues: CASSKRPGRDGYTF.

The chain recombines TRBV2 with TRBJ2-1; possible D gene TRBD1, 5 bases. Trimming shortened V by 4 bases and J by 5 bases, and 9 bases separated the two germline ends. The germline gives CDR1 SNHLY, CDR2 FYNNEI. CDR3 length: 13 amino acids. The CDR3 spells CASSVVRDNEQFF. The CDR3 nucleotides are TGTGCCAGCAGTGTAGTCAGGGACAATGAGCAGTTCTTC.

The chain has TRBV5-1 and TRBJ2-1; tentatively, D is TRBD2 (6 bases). The CDR3 is 15 amino acids. CDR1 is SGHRS and CDR2 is YFSETQ in the germline V gene. V shed 2 bases and J shed 1 base, with 10 bases lying between them. The CDR3 DNA reads as TGCGCCAGCAGCTTCGCCGGGACTTCCTACAATGAGCAGTTCTTC. Translating gives CASSFAGTSYNEQFF.